This T cell receptor beta chain came from a study of CD8 T cells in ankylosing spondylitis. V gave up 0 bases and J gave up 5 bases, with 9 bases separating them. CDR3 size: 14 residues. CDR1 is SGHNT and CDR2 is YYREEE in the germline V gene (reference sequence). This clonotype showed up many times. From the 5' RACE reads, TCRdb called clonotypes with MiXCR, one entry per CDR3 protein. The table includes approximately 100,000 distinct CDR3 sequences, roughly 8.3% detected once. Material: blood, either unsorted or a sorted T cell fraction (not recorded which). This clonotype was obtained from a male donor with ankylosing spondylitis or in good health (not recorded which). The chain carries TRBV5-4 and TRBJ2-1, with D uncertain. CDR3 DNA: TGTGCCAGCAGCTTGGCCCTAGATGACAATGAGCAGTTCTTC. This sequence encodes CASSLALDDNEQFF.